The 19 T cell receptor beta chains below all came from one sample that was sequenced in a study of shared clonotypes between healthy human individuals. Naive CD8 cells comprised CD45RO-negative, CCR7-positively selected cells, excluding terminally differentiated effector memory CD45RA+ cells. TCRdb's table, derived via immunoSEQ multiplex PCR, lists solely in-frame clones and lacks some. The data contain 2 million or so clones, 85% to 95% of them singletons. The sample consisted of naive CD8+ T cells sorted from blood. Every receptor here comes from a man aged 18 to 29 in good health.

This chain links TRBV27 with TRBJ2-5; D might be TRBD1 or TRBD2, each matching 5 bases. The germline V and J ends were trimmed by 3 bases and 4 bases, with 15 bases remaining between them. Germline V CDR1 and CDR2: MNHEY, SMNVEV (reference sequence). CDR3 length: 15 residues. CDR3 in amino acids: CASSFAGTRGETQYF. CDR3 bases: TGTGCCAGCAGTTTTGCAGGGACGAGGGGAGAGACCCAGTACTTC.

The chain carries TRBV4-1 and TRBJ1-1; TRBD1 might be the D (5 bases). Trimming removed 3 bases at V and 3 bases at J, with 11 bases between. The germline V gene encodes CDR1 MGHRA and CDR2 YSYEKL. The CDR3 has 14 residues. In DNA, the CDR3 is TGCGCCAGCAGCCATGGGACCCTCTACACTGAAGCTTTCTTT. This sequence encodes CASSHGTLYTEAFF.

This clone was observed a few times. This sequence joins TRBV30 and TRBJ1-1; the D is unclear. CDR3 length: 11 residues. V lost 1 base and J 7 bases, leaving 7 bases between the germline ends. Germline V lookup: CDR1 GTSNPN, CDR2 SVGIG (reference sequence). The CDR3 region has the DNA TGTGCCTGGAGTGCTGGGATTGAAGCTTTCTTT. As protein: CAWSAGIEAFF. Variable domain in full (rest from reference TRBV30 and TRBJ1-1): SQTIHQWPATLVQPVGSPLSLECTVEGTSNPNLYWYRQAAGRGLQLLFYSVGIGQISSEVPQNLSASRPQDRQFILSSKKLLLSDSGFYLCAWSAGIEAFFGQGTRLTVV.

The chain uses TRBV29-1 and TRBJ2-7; 10 positions match TRBD2. The V gene end was trimmed by 3 bases and the J gene end by 0 bases; junction bases not matched to a gene: 5. The germline gives CDR1 SQVTM, CDR2 ANQGSEA. The CDR3 sequence is 15 residues long. In DNA, the CDR3 is TGCAGCGTTGAGACTAGCGGGTCCGACTCCTACGAGCAGTACTTC. It encodes CSVETSGSDSYEQYF.

The chain uses TRBV9 and TRBJ2-5; 10 positions match TRBD1. The trim removed 4 bases at V and 2 bases at J, leaving 5 bases unmatched. CDR1 and CDR2 (germline): SGDLS, YYNGEE. This CDR3 has 15 amino acids. The CDR3 region has the DNA TGTGCCAGCAGCCCCCGGGACAGGGGTCAAGAGACCCAGTACTTC. Its translation is CASSPRDRGQETQYF. The full variable domain, completed using reference TRBV9 and TRBJ2-5, is DSGVTQTPKHLITATGQRVTLRCSPRSGDLSVYWYQQSLDQGLQFLIQYYNGEERAKGNILERFSAQQFPDLHSELNLSSLELGDSALYFCASSPRDRGQETQYFGPGTRLLVL.

The chain carries TRBV4-1 and TRBJ2-7; D may be TRBD1 or TRBD2 (5 bases each). The CDR3 covers 17 residues. The germline V gene has CDR1 MGHRA and CDR2 YSYEKL. Trimming stripped 4 bases from V and 2 bases from J, with 21 bases between. The CDR3 region is CASSLKDRGGNTYEQYF. The CDR3 DNA is TGCGCCAGCAGCCTAAAAGACCGTGGGGGTAACACCTACGAGCAGTACTTC.

The count of this clone is one. The chain is built from TRBV25-1 and TRBJ2-2, with D perhaps matching TRBD1 (5 bases). Germline-derived CDR1 and CDR2 are MGHDK and SYGVNS. V gave up 1 base and J gave up 0 bases, with 12 bases separating them. This CDR3 is built from 17 residues. The CDR3 sequence is CASSELVADTNTGELFF. CDR3 coding DNA: TGTGCCAGCAGTGAATTAGTCGCGGACACGAACACCGGGGAGCTGTTTTTT. The whole variable domain, remainder taken from reference TRBV25-1 and TRBJ2-2, is EADIYQTPRYLVIGTGKKITLECSQTMGHDKMYWYQQDPGMELHLIHYSYGVNSTEKGDLSSESTVSRIRTEHFPLTLESARPSHTSQYLCASSELVADTNTGELFFGEGSRLTVL.

The chain has TRBV27 and TRBJ2-1; 11 nucleotides line up with TRBD2. This CDR3 is built from 16 residues. V lost 4 bases, J lost 5 bases, and 7 bases stayed unmatched. Germline CDR1 MNHEY, CDR2 SMNVEV (reference sequence). CDR3 sequence reads: CASSSGTSGGHNEQFF. The CDR3 DNA is TGTGCCAGCAGTTCCGGGACTAGCGGAGGCCACAATGAGCAGTTCTTC.

This clone was recorded once. The same CDR3 is also encoded by other DNA sequences in this sample. The rearrangement joins TRBV5-6 to TRBJ1-1; a possible D gene is TRBD1 (5 bases). Looked up from germline, CDR1 is SGHDT and CDR2 is YYEEEE. The V gene lost 0 bases and the J gene lost 5 bases, with 8 bases spanning the gap. This CDR3 is built from 13 residues. CDR3 DNA sequence: TGTGCCAGCAGCTTGGGGGGGAGTACTGAAGCTTTCTTT. It yields the protein CASSLGGSTEAFF.

The CDR3, as DNA: TGTGCCAGTAGTATACGGCCGTCCTACAATGAGCAGTTCTTC. Translating gives CASSIRPSYNEQFF. The V gene is TRBV19, the J gene TRBJ2-1; D uncertain. Germline V gene sequence: CDR1 LNHDA, CDR2 SQIVND (reference sequence). The CDR3 totals 14 residues. Trimming left V 2 bases short and J 1 base short, with 6 bases between.

The chain joins TRBV10-1 to TRBJ2-5; the D gene could be TRBD1 or TRBD2 (6 bases each). V was cut by 5 bases and J by 6 bases, with 16 bases left in between. From germline, CDR1 is WNHNN and CDR2 SYGVQD (reference sequence). The CDR3 extends over 14 amino acids. The CDR3, as DNA: TGCGCCAGCAGTCGGGGGCCGGCAGCGAAGACCCAGTACTTC. Translation: CASSRGPAAKTQYF.

The chain uses TRBV12-5 and TRBJ2-5, with D possibly matching TRBD1 (6 bases). The CDR3 contains 17 residues. The V end was cut by 1 base, the J end by 2 bases, with 17 bases between. Germline V gene data show CDR1 as LGHNT and CDR2 as FRNRAP. CDR3 DNA sequence: TGTGCTAGTGGTTTGGAAAACAGGGTTTCGGGTCAAGAGACCCAGTACTTC. Translating it yields CASGLENRVSGQETQYF.

The chain recombines TRBV5-6 with TRBJ1-2; 9 positions agree with TRBD1. CDR3 length equals 16 residues. The germline gives CDR1 SGHDT, CDR2 YYEEEE. The V and J ends lost 2 bases and 8 bases, in that order; junction bases with no gene match: 13. CDR3 DNA sequence: TGTGCCAGCAGCTTTAGTTGGGGACAGGGAGCCGGCGGCTACACCTTC. Residues: CASSFSWGQGAGGYTF.

This clone was observed a few times. The J gene is TRBJ1-3, the V gene TRBV6-1; possible D gene TRBD1, 5 bases. This CDR3 spans 14 amino acids. Germline-derived CDR1 and CDR2 are MNHNS and SASEGT. Trimming removed 7 bases from V and 2 bases from J, with 12 bases in between. The CDR3 region is CASKGADTGNTIYF. DNA of the CDR3: TGTGCCAGCAAAGGGGCTGACACTGGAAACACCATATATTTT.

This chain joins TRBV6-5 and TRBJ1-2; tentatively, D is TRBD1 (5 bases). Germline V gene data show CDR1 as MNHEY and CDR2 as SVGAGI. This CDR3 spans 15 amino acids. V shed 4 bases and J shed 4 bases, with 16 bases lying between them. CDR3 DNA: TGTGCCAGCAGTTCTACGACAGACCTATTCTATGGCTACACCTTC. Its translation is CASSSTTDLFYGYTF.

V and J are TRBV18 and TRBJ1-2; a possible D gene is TRBD1 (5 bases). This CDR3 spans 13 amino acids. Trimming shortened V by 3 bases and J by 7 bases, and 12 bases separated the two germline ends. Germline values: CDR1 KGHSH, CDR2 LQKENI. CDR3 loop: CASSPPSGFGYTF. CDR3 nucleotide sequence: TGTGCCAGCTCACCTCCATCAGGGTTTGGCTACACCTTC. Supplemented by reference TRBV18 and TRBJ1-2, the full variable domain reads NAGVMQNPRHLVRRRGQEARLRCSPMKGHSHVYWYRQLPEEGLKFMVYLQKENIIDESGMPKERFSAEFPKEGPSILRIQQVVRGDSAAYFCASSPPSGFGYTFGSGTRLTVV.

The chain recombines TRBV9 with TRBJ2-1; no clear D gene. The germline CDR1 and CDR2 sequences are SGDLS and YYNGEE. CDR3 length: 13 residues. Trimming stripped 3 bases from V and 4 bases from J, with 8 bases between. The CDR3 region is CASSGTSYNEQFF. The CDR3 DNA reads TGTGCCAGCAGCGGGACGTCGTACAATGAGCAGTTCTTC.

The chain is built from TRBV7-9 and TRBJ2-7, with D perhaps TRBD1 (6 bases). This CDR3 region has 14 residues. Germline CDR1 and CDR2: SEHNR and FQNEAQ (reference sequence). Trimming left V 3 bases short and J 4 bases short, with 13 bases between. CDR3 in amino acids: CASSLGAENYEQYF. CDR3 sequence (DNA): TGTGCCAGCAGCTTGGGGGCAGAAAATTACGAGCAGTACTTC.

Worth noting for this clone: Other nucleotide sequences from this sample produce the same CDR3. The chain combines TRBV7-9 with TRBJ2-7, with D hard to call. Germline CDR1 is SEHNR and CDR2 is FQNEAQ (reference sequence). The V end was cut by 0 bases, the J end by 2 bases, with 5 bases between. CDR3 size: 13 residues. The CDR3 nucleotides are TGTGCCAGCAGCTTAGCTACTACCTACGAGCAGTACTTC. This encodes CASSLATTYEQYF.